What follows is one T cell receptor beta chain and its context. This sample was taken from a study of T-cell reconstitution after alpha-beta-depleted transplantation in children. Unique molecular identifiers featured in how the TCRbeta library was prepared. Using its own MiXCR run on the PCR reads, TCRdb lists one record per CDR3 protein. The table lists approximately 510,000 distinct CDR3 sequences, approximately 16% of them singletons, with 3.3% in the top ten. Germline trimming cut 1 base from V and 4 bases from J; bases unmatched to any gene: 10. The germline gives CDR1 WSHSY, CDR2 SAAADI. This CDR3 spans 17 amino acids.

This clonotype originated in a human donor who donated a stem cell graft to a child with acute lymphoblastic leukemia. The J gene is TRBJ2-1, the V gene TRBV10-2, with 7 bases matching TRBD2. The sample in question was PBMCs from the stem cell graft donor, obtained from the stem cell graft. In DNA, the CDR3 is TGCGCCAGCAGTGAGTTTGTGGGAGGGCCGGGTTACAATGAGCAGTTCTTC. Its translation is CASSEFVGGPGYNEQFF.